Each of the 16 T cell receptor beta chains below was sequenced from the same sample in a study of blood T cell repertoires in COVID-19. Sequenced by immunoSEQ multiplex PCR; TCRdb stores in-frame clones only, minus some. The data show approximately 240,000 clones, with around four fifths seen just once and roughly 5% held by the top ten. The source material was peripheral blood. The receptors here all came from a woman aged 60-70 years who had recovered from COVID-19.

The V call is TRBV5-1, the J call TRBJ2-5, with D possibly TRBD1 on 6 matching bases. V was pared by 4 bases and J by 0 bases, with 10 bases between. CDR1 and CDR2 from the germline V gene are SGHRS and YFSETQ. The CDR3 sequence is 14 residues long. In DNA, the CDR3 is TGCGCCAGCAGCCCAGGACAGAACCAAGAGACCCAGTACTTC. Translation: CASSPGQNQETQYF.

The chain is built from TRBV5-6 and TRBJ1-1, with D tentatively TRBD1 (5 bases). Per the germline V gene, CDR1 is SGHDT and CDR2 is YYEEEE. The CDR3 spans 15 residues. Trimming cost V 0 bases and J 0 bases, with 9 bases left between them. The CDR3 DNA follows: TGTGCCAGCAGCTTGGCCCCAGGGATGAACACTGAAGCTTTCTTT. As protein: CASSLAPGMNTEAFF. The full variable domain, completed using reference TRBV5-6 and TRBJ1-1, is DAGVTQSPTHLIKTRGQQVTLRCSPKSGHDTVSWYQQALGQGPQFIFQYYEEEERQRGNFPDRFSGHQFPNYSSELNVNALLLGDSALYLCASSLAPGMNTEAFFGQGTRLTVV.

Points on this clone: Other DNA sequences in this sample translate to the same CDR3. The V gene is TRBV3-1 (or the pseudogene TRBV3-2), the J gene TRBJ2-3; D is uncertain. This CDR3 comprises 13 residues. Between the trimmed V and J ends, which lost 3 bases and 3 bases, there was a span of 7 bases. The germline CDR1 and CDR2 sequences are LGHDT and YNNKEL (reference sequence). Written as DNA, the CDR3 is TGTGCCAGCAGCCAGGGCTTAACAGATACGCAGTATTTT. Its translation is CASSQGLTDTQYF.

V usage is TRBV29-1 and J usage is TRBJ2-3; no definite D call. The CDR3 is 11 amino acids. CDR1 and CDR2 (germline): SQVTM, ANQGSEA. The V end lost 3 bases, the J end lost 4 bases, and 5 bases lay between the germline ends. The CDR3 sequence: CSVDRSDTQYF. In nucleotides, the CDR3 is TGCAGCGTTGACCGTTCAGATACGCAGTATTTT.

This chain links TRBV10-1 with TRBJ2-5; 7 bases are shared with TRBD1. This CDR3 contains 13 residues. V lost 6 bases to trimming and J lost 5 bases; unmatched junction nucleotides: 6. Germline CDR1 WNHNN, CDR2 SYGVQD (reference sequence). DNA for the CDR3: TGCGCCAGCAGAAGACAGGGAAGGGAGACCCAGTACTTC. This sequence encodes CASRRQGRETQYF.

This sequence joins TRBV18 and TRBJ2-1; a possible D gene is TRBD1 (6 bases). The CDR3 totals 16 residues. Looked up from germline, CDR1 is KGHSH and CDR2 is LQKENI. The ends were cut back, 5 bases at V and 8 bases at J, with 22 bases in the middle. In DNA form, the CDR3 reads TGTGCCAGCTCAGCCGGGACACCCTTATTTGGGGATGAGCAGTTCTTC. It codes for CASSAGTPLFGDEQFF. Complete variable domain (other parts from reference TRBV18 and TRBJ2-1): NAGVMQNPRHLVRRRGQEARLRCSPMKGHSHVYWYRQLPEEGLKFMVYLQKENIIDESGMPKERFSAEFPKEGPSILRIQQVVRGDSAAYFCASSAGTPLFGDEQFFGPGTRLTVL.

V gene TRBV18 combines with J gene TRBJ2-5; 8 positions match TRBD1. Germline V gives CDR1 KGHSH, CDR2 LQKENI. Trimming at V came to 0 bases and at J to 4 bases, leaving 4 bases not matched to a gene. CDR3 size: 15 residues. The CDR3 sequence is CASSPPDRVRETQYF. The CDR3 nucleotides read TGTGCCAGCTCACCACCGGACAGGGTCCGAGAGACCCAGTACTTC.

This sequence joins TRBV25-1 and TRBJ1-4; 7 bases map to TRBD1. This CDR3 is built from 15 residues. Trimming cost V 3 bases and J 4 bases; bases outside gene matches: 5. Germline values: CDR1 MGHDK, CDR2 SYGVNS. This CDR3 is CASSDPTGVNEKLFF. The CDR3 DNA is TGTGCCAGCAGTGACCCCACAGGGGTTAATGAAAAACTGTTTTTT.

The V gene is TRBV5-4, the J gene TRBJ2-3, with 10 positions matching TRBD2. CDR3 length: 15 amino acids. V lost 4 bases, J lost 2 bases, and 4 bases stayed unmatched. The germline V gene has CDR1 SGHNT and CDR2 YYREEE (reference sequence). In DNA form, the CDR3 reads TGTGCCAGCAGCGGTACTAGCGGGGCCACAGATACGCAGTATTTT. Amino acid sequence: CASSGTSGATDTQYF.

A note on this clone: One end of the junction varies from germline; a read error may be responsible. This chain links TRBV7-7 with TRBJ2-3; D may be TRBD2 (7 bases). Germline loops: CDR1 SSHAT, CDR2 FNYEAQ (reference sequence). The CDR3 is 18 amino acids. Here the CDR3 reads CASSLGRGRGPVADTQYF. In nucleotides, the CDR3 is TGTGCTAGCAGCTTAGGCCGGGGGCGGGGGCCTGTGGCAGATACGCAGTATTTT. The entire variable domain, with the rest obtained from reference TRBV7-7 and TRBJ2-3, is as follows: GAGVSQSPRYKVTKRGQDVTLRCDPISSHATLYWYQQALGQGPEFLTYFNYEAQPDKSGLPSDRFSAERPEGSISTLTIQRTEQRDSAMYRCASSLGRGRGPVADTQYFGPGTRLTVL.

The chain uses TRBV4-2 and TRBJ1-1; the D gene is possibly TRBD1 (6 bases). Germline loops: CDR1 LGHNA, CDR2 YNFKEQ. Deletions cut 2 bases from V and 7 bases from J, with 17 bases between. CDR3 length: 15 residues. CDR3 sequence reads: CASSQTPDRGGEAFF. CDR3 coding DNA: TGTGCCAGCAGCCAAACACCAGACAGAGGGGGTGAAGCTTTCTTT.

V is TRBV19 and J is TRBJ1-5; D remains unclear. The length of the CDR3 is 15 residues. V was clipped by 3 bases and J by 0 bases, with 9 bases between them. Per germline, CDR1 LNHDA and CDR2 SQIVND (reference sequence). The CDR3 DNA follows: TGTGCCAGTAGTATCCAGGACTATAGCAATCAGCCCCAGCATTTT. Its translation is CASSIQDYSNQPQHF.

The CDR3 loop is CASSLRVTGSPLHF. The CDR3 DNA follows: TGTGCCAGCAGCTTAAGAGTTACAGGTTCACCCCTCCACTTT. The chain combines TRBV5-6 with TRBJ1-6, with a possible D match to TRBD1 (5 bases). The CDR3 totals 14 residues. Trimming shortened V by 2 bases and J by 9 bases, and 12 bases separated the two germline ends. Germline CDR1 and CDR2: SGHDT and YYEEEE.

V usage is TRBV6-5 and J usage is TRBJ1-5; no clear D. CDR1 is MNHEY and CDR2 is SVGAGI in the germline V gene. The CDR3 runs to 14 residues. Trimming removed 3 bases at V and 5 bases at J, with 11 bases between. For the CDR3, the DNA is TGTGCCAGCAGTTATTTAGCGGCAGATCAGCCCCAGCATTTT. It yields the protein CASSYLAADQPQHF.

This clone was counted a single time. V is TRBV30 and J is TRBJ2-1; TRBD1 matches at 9 bases. The trim removed 3 bases at V and 7 bases at J, leaving 10 bases unmatched. Germline CDR1 and CDR2: GTSNPN and SVGIG (reference sequence). The length of the CDR3 is 15 residues. The CDR3 protein is CAWRGPRTGVNEQFF. In nucleotides, the CDR3 is TGTGCCTGGAGGGGCCCGAGGACAGGGGTGAATGAGCAGTTCTTC.

This sequence joins TRBV5-1 and TRBJ2-1, with TRBD2 identical over 8 bases. With 9 bases clipped from V and 1 base from J, the junction kept 9 bases outside the gene matches. From germline, CDR1 is SGHRS and CDR2 YFSETQ. This CDR3 spans 15 amino acids. The CDR3 DNA is TGCGCCACCTCCCGGGGGGGCCAGTCCTACAATGAGCAGTTCTTC. Protein: CATSRGGQSYNEQFF.